This TCR beta chain was sequenced in a study of shared clonotypes between healthy human individuals (dated by TCRdb to 2018 to 2020). Concerning the study at large: A few men and a couple of women, aged 18 to 49 years, made up the cohort. Blood TCR repertoires of four to six healthy adults were deeply sequenced to estimate repertoire size and the extent of clonotype sharing between individuals. To increase sequencing depth and limit assay-specific biases, different laboratories used diverse techniques to prepare libraries and sequence TCR repertoires. Leukapheresis yielded between about 0.94 and 10 billion PBMCs per donor.

What the work shows at the level of the full study, not this receptor alone: Sampling was restricted to blood, and TCR repertoires in tissue are likely to differ from TCR repertoires in blood. The genetic and exposure-history diversity represented was limited by the small number of donors. Based on pairwise subsampling, the degree of clonotype sharing among donors was expected to be affected by sequencing depth.

Reading from cysteine to phenylalanine, the CDR3 counts 14 amino acids. The read is trimmed to its CDR3 DNA, 42 bases read in frame from base 1. The V and J ends are trimmed by 1 base and 4 bases, leaving 11 bases between them. From a lookup of the germline V gene, CDR1 and CDR2 are MDHEN and SYDVKM. TCR CDR3 regions were amplified from genomic DNA by multiplex PCR using the deep immunoSEQ assay. Extracted genomic DNA from each cell subset was spread evenly across all wells of several immunoSEQ 96-well plates, with each plate serving as a replicate. For unsorted PBMC, around 300 ng of genomic DNA, equivalent to around 30,000 T cell genomes, went into each replicate PCR. Ten immunoSEQ deep assay plates were used to sequence unsorted PBMC genomic DNA. Purified libraries were measured with a Qubit 3.0 fluorometer, size-checked on a Bioanalyzer 2100, and measured again with the KAPA Library Quantification kit. Every immunoSEQ 96-well plate was sequenced on a separate single-read 150-cycle Illumina NextSeq 550 flow cell. In the paper's pipeline: Because the immunoSEQ output included only junctional sequences and no quality scores, the filtering could not be the same as the filtering used for full-length reads. Sequences were annotated with PyIR, a Python wrapper for IgBLAST v1.9, and V/J genes and CDR3 were assigned using IMGT germline references. Any read was removed if the V/J assignment was weak (E-value above 1e-6), the CDR3 was missing, or the read contained stop codons, out-of-frame junctions, or ambiguous translated residues. V3J clonotypes were defined as sequences sharing an identical inferred V gene, J gene, and CDR3 amino acid sequence. To compute the percentage overlap between repertoires, the number of shared unique clonotypes was divided by the size of the smaller repertoire. Repertoire richness was assessed with RTK rarefaction, the Chao1 estimator, and Recon v2.1 estimates of unobserved clonotypes. Entries here come from immuneACCESS through TCRdb and include only in-frame sequences with V and J called. Some clones fail to appear in such tables; in the studies checked, an unresolved V gene covers under half of the shortfall, and the cause of the remainder is unknown. From that table come the V and J calls and clone size; the DNA was used to work out D and trimming. Present in this sample are hundreds of thousands of clones, roughly three quarters of which were seen just once. The top ten clonotypes cover 13% of the sample.

The donors were healthy, HIV-negative adults who had no recently reported acute infections or vaccinations. Every donor was a Caucasian adult residing in Nashville, Tennessee, USA. For unsorted samples, some 100 million PBMCs were counted and genomic DNA was extracted with the QIAamp DNA Blood Mini kit. Blood was collected by leukapheresis, and PBMCs were isolated by Ficoll-Histopaque density gradient centrifugation and then cryopreserved in liquid nitrogen vapor phase. Regarding this clone: No antigen is known for it. Base qualities are not at hand, and no much larger clone is one base apart.

Sequenced sample: PBMCs. Recombination connected TRBV28 to TRBJ2-7; a tentative D match to TRBD1 spans 5 bases. The sequence was obtained from a middle-aged woman in good health. Some clones in this sample may be carry-over from other donors' samples. The CDR3 has the sequence CASSLSVRAYEQYF. The DNA sequence follows: TGTGCCAGCAGTTTATCGGTCAGGGCTTACGAGCAGTACTTC.